This T cell receptor beta chain was recovered during a study of identical twins. Study conclusions and caveats: Reduced insertions were recorded for abundant cord blood beta clonotypes, with no such pattern in memory repertoires. Cross-sectional statistical analysis, not tracking of the same donors, underpinned the conclusions.

In regard to this clonotype: Its antigen is still unknown.

V dropped 0 bases and J dropped 5 bases, with 13 bases sitting between them. Germline CDR1 LNHNV, CDR2 YYDKDF (reference sequence). This CDR3 spans 16 amino acids. Addition of a universal primer site occurred through template switching, and cDNA carried unique molecular identifiers. MiXCR, run by TCRdb on the 5' RACE reads, gives a single entry per CDR3 protein. Among about 530,000 distinct CDR3 sequences listed, around 22% were seen once. Healthy Caucasians, and only they, were the donors. The sample also formed part of further work on yellow fever vaccine responses in identical twins.

The clonotype comes from a woman under 30 in good health. The chain is built from TRBV15 and TRBJ1-4; no clear D gene. The sequenced sample consisted of CD4+ T cells sorted from blood. The CDR3 reads CATSRDSLGPNEKLFF. In DNA, the CDR3 is TGTGCCACCAGCAGAGATTCGCTGGGTCCGAATGAAAAACTGTTTTTT.